In this sample, the clone carrying this T cell receptor (beta chain) turned up a few times. Germline loops: CDR1 SGHRS, CDR2 YFSETQ. The CDR3 sequence is 16 residues long. The ends were cut back, 5 bases at V and 8 bases at J, with 20 bases in the middle. The data were taken from a study of blood T cell repertoires in COVID-19. Whole-study context: Sites across the United States, Italy and Spain contributed samples from acute and convalescent COVID-19. PBMCs, B-cell-depleted T cells, or T cells provided the cDNA or gDNA that made up the material.

Original data processing: Amplification of reference gene primers was used by the study to estimate nucleated cell counts. Assay: immunoSEQ multiplex PCR; the TCRdb copy retains only in-frame clones and omits some. Clone size and V and J calls were adopted from that table, with D and trimming inferred from the DNA. The sample lists about 76,000 clones, around 88% occurring once. The TCR comes from a man aged 25-40 years with acute or convalescent COVID-19. Sequencing was done on a sample of peripheral blood. The J gene is TRBJ1-6, the V gene TRBV5-1, with TRBD1 as a possible D gene (5 bases). In DNA, the CDR3 is TGCGCCAGCAGATCCAGCGGGGGGAATCGGCATTCACCCCTCCACTTT. This codes for CASRSSGGNRHSPLHF.